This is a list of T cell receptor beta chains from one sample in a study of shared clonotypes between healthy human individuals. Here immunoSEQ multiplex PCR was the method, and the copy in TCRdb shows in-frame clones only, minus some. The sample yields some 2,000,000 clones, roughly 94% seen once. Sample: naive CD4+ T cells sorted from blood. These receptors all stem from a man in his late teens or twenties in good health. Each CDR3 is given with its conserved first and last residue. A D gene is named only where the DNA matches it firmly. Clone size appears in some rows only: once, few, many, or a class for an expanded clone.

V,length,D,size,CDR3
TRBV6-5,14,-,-,CASSPAKGYQPQHF
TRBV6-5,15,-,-,CASTRSGGPANEQFF
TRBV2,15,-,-,CASSSGESQDEKLFF
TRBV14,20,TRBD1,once,CASSHFILTGGLYYTGELFF
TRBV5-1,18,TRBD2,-,CASSPGTSGTLGVYEQYF
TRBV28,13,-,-,CASSPTKYYGYTF
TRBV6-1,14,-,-,CANSAQRNTGELFF
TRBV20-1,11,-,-,CSARATGELFF
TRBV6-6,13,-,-,CASSNRASYEQYF
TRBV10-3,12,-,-,CAIRGEGNTIYF
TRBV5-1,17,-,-,CASSAEWGQGSTDTQYF
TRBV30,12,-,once,CAWSGGSYEQFF
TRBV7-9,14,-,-,CASSLSALVVEQYF
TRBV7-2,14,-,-,CASSLGQGTYEQYF
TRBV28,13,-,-,CASSFGQIYGYTF
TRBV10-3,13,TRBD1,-,CAISYRGTGELFF
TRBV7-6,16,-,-,CASSAQDSYSGNTIYF
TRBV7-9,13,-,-,CASSPQPPYEQYF
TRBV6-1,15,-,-,CASSLSPTLGTEAFF
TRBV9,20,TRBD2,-,CASSVVGFGTSGSRTGELFF
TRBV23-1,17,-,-,CASSQWGRGPFQETQYF
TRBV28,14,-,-,CASSVGTPNTEAFF
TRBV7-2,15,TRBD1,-,CASSLVGTESYEQYF
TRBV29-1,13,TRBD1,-,CSGGQRNTGELFF
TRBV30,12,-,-,CAWSRFNYGYTF
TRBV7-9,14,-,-,CASSLEVRGYGYTF
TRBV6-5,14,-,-,CASSRTPSTDTQYF
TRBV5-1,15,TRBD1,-,CASSLGSTGSYEQYF
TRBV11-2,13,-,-,CASSWGTGNTIYF
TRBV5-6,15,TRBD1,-,CASSLGTGVGEKLFF
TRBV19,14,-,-,CASSAETRTNEQFF
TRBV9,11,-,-,CASSAQLPLHF
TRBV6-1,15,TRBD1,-,CASSEGQVISSEQYF
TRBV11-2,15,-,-,CASSSSIGQRETQYF
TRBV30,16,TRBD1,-,CAWSKTTGSPTSPLHF
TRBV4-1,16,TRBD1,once,CASSQDRTGGRDEQYF
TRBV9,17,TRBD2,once,CASSAELGLESTGELFF
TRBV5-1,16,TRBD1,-,CASSVGTGTSTDTQYF
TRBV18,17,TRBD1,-,CASSRVSGTGDTDTQYF
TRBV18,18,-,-,CASSPFDRLFSGANVLTF
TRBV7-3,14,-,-,CASSLREGAGEQFF
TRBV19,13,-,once,CASSPRLDNEQFF
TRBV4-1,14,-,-,CASSQGVRAEGYTF
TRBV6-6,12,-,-,CASSIDAVEQYF
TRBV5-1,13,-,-,CASNHGGNTEAFF
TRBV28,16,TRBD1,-,CASSLFGQGKSTEAFF
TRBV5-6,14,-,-,CASSIGTSGNTIYF
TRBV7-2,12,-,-,CASSLIKTEAFF
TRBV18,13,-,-,CASSPGGYAEAFF
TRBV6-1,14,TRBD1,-,CASSGDRAKNIQYF
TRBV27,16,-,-,CASSLSLTLNTGELFF
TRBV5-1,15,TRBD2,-,CASSLGTSGSGEQYF
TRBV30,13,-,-,CAWSVTGPYEQYF